One sample yielded the 19 T cell receptor beta chains listed below, sequenced in a study of blood T cells in healthy people across ages. It was with a sample-barcoded 5' primer and a J-beta primer mix that a second PCR of about 6 to 11 cycles was run. TCRdb reprocessed the 5' RACE reads via MiXCR and lists one record per CDR3 protein. Among about 800,000 distinct CDR3 sequences listed, around 25% were seen once. This sample was shared with a second study, whose subject was T cells of mothers and their children.

The sequenced sample was blood. All receptors derive from a boy younger than 18 in good health.

The chain links TRBV5-4 to TRBJ1-1; D uncertain. Trimming cost V 2 bases and J 5 bases, with 13 bases left between them. Germline CDR1 reads SGHNT; CDR2 reads YYREEE (reference sequence). The CDR3 has 14 amino acids. For the CDR3, the DNA is TGTGCCAGCAGCTTCATGGGCGGTGAGACTGAAGCTTTCTTT. Translated, it gives CASSFMGGETEAFF.

This clonotype was seen only a few times. The rearrangement joins TRBV6-2 or TRBV6-3 to TRBJ1-2; no clear D. The germline V gene encodes CDR1 MNHEY and CDR2 SVGEGT. This CDR3 region has 13 residues. The V end lost 6 bases, the J end lost 2 bases, and 10 bases lay between the germline ends. This CDR3 is CASRTDGNYGYTF. The CDR3 DNA reads TGTGCCAGCAGAACCGACGGGAACTATGGCTACACCTTC.

The chain carries TRBV4-1 and TRBJ2-5; possible D gene TRBD2, 6 bases. The J call may be in error: the DNA end matches TRBJ2-7 better. This CDR3 is 15 amino acids long. Germline V gene data show CDR1 as MGHRA and CDR2 as YSYEKL. CDR3 loop: CASSQPSEPPYEQYF. The CDR3 nucleotides are TGCGCCAGCAGCCAACCTAGCGAACCCCCCTACGAGCAGTACTTC.

The rearrangement links TRBV29-1 to TRBJ1-5, with TRBD1 as a possible D gene (5 bases). The germline CDR1 and CDR2 sequences are SQVTM and ANQGSEA. The ends were cut back, 3 bases at V and 6 bases at J, with 12 bases in the middle. The CDR3 is 13 amino acids. This chain's CDR3 is CSVEGGVGQPQHF. In nucleotides, the CDR3 is TGCAGCGTTGAGGGGGGGGTGGGTCAGCCCCAGCATTTT.

The rearrangement links TRBV7-2 to TRBJ2-7; the D is unclear. Per germline, CDR1 SGHTA and CDR2 FQGNSA. The V and J ends lost 4 bases and 3 bases respectively, with 16 bases between them. The CDR3 runs 15 residues. CDR3 amino acids: CASSSRTATYYEQYF. CDR3 DNA sequence: TGTGCCAGCAGCTCCAGGACGGCCACCTACTACGAGCAGTACTTC.

The genes are TRBV12-3 or TRBV12-4 and TRBJ1-2; 8 nucleotides line up with TRBD1. Trimming took 5 bases from V and 8 from J; bases not matched to a gene: 7. The CDR3 totals 13 residues. CDR3 sequence: CASSLGQVLGYTF. The CDR3, as DNA: TGTGCCAGCAGTCTGGGACAGGTGCTCGGCTACACCTTC.

This clonotype was seen more than once but under ten times. The chain uses TRBV29-1 and TRBJ2-1; 10 bases line up with TRBD2. This CDR3 is 16 amino acids long. Per germline, CDR1 SQVTM and CDR2 ANQGSEA. Trimming at V came to 5 bases and at J to 3 bases, leaving 10 bases not matched to a gene. DNA of the CDR3: TGCAGCGTTCTTAACCCGGGACTAGCGAACTACAATGAGCAGTTCTTC. It yields the protein CSVLNPGLANYNEQFF.

This clonotype came up a few times. The J gene is TRBJ2-7, the V gene TRBV29-1, with D possibly being TRBD2 (5 bases). The V end lost 6 bases, the J end lost 3 bases, and 15 bases lay between the germline ends. This CDR3 spans 13 amino acids. Germline CDR1 reads SQVTM; CDR2 reads ANQGSEA. CDR3 protein: CSVLEGANYEQYF. The CDR3 bases are TGCAGCGTGTTAGAGGGCGCGAACTACGAGCAGTACTTC.

The rearrangement uses TRBV7-9 and TRBJ2-7; perhaps TRBD2 as D (6 bases). CDR3 length: 14 amino acids. Germline CDR1 is SEHNR and CDR2 is FQNEAQ (reference sequence). The V end lost 2 bases, the J end lost 6 bases, and 14 bases lay between the germline ends. CDR3 nucleotide sequence: TGTGCCAGCAGCTTATCGGGAGACGCGCGCGAGCAGTACTTC. Translation gives CASSLSGDAREQYF.

This clonotype was detected a few times. This CDR3 reads CASSPRTSGEYNEQFF. In DNA, the CDR3 is TGTGCCAGCAGCCCGCGAACTAGCGGGGAGTACAATGAGCAGTTCTTC. This sequence joins TRBV7-9 and TRBJ2-1, with 10 bases matching TRBD2. Germline V lookup: CDR1 SEHNR, CDR2 FQNEAQ (reference sequence). J lost 4 bases, V lost 5 bases, and 8 bases had no gene match. The CDR3 is made up of 16 amino acids.

This rearrangement joins TRBV29-1 to TRBJ2-7; D unresolved. V dropped 0 bases and J dropped 6 bases, with 9 bases sitting between them. Germline-derived CDR1 and CDR2 are SQVTM and ANQGSEA. The CDR3 covers 12 residues. The CDR3 DNA follows: TGCAGCGTTGAAGATGACCCCAGCGAGCAGTACTTC. It is translated as CSVEDDPSEQYF.

This clonotype has a handful of counts. The chain is built from TRBV12-3 or TRBV12-4 and TRBJ2-2, with D possibly matching TRBD1 (5 bases). The CDR3 covers 13 residues. Trimming pared 8 bases from V and 9 bases from J, leaving 16 bases between. The CDR3 protein is CASGALEGRELFF. Written as DNA, the CDR3 is TGTGCCAGCGGGGCCCTAGAAGGCAGGGAGCTGTTTTTT.

The chain is built from TRBV5-1 and TRBJ2-5; no firm D call. The J call may be in error: the DNA end matches TRBJ2-1 better. There are 16 residues in the CDR3. CDR1 and CDR2 from the germline V gene are SGHRS and YFSETQ. CDR3 in amino acids: CASSSDGDLLYNEQFF. The CDR3 DNA sequence: TGCGCCAGCAGCTCGGACGGAGACTTACTTTACAATGAGCAGTTCTTC.

This chain connects TRBV20-1 to TRBJ2-7; maybe TRBD1 (5 bases). This CDR3 has 17 amino acids. The germline CDR1 and CDR2 sequences are DFQATT and SNEGSKA (reference sequence). The CDR3 nucleotides read TGCAGCTGCCAGGGATCGGGTGGAGTGGGGCCAATCGGCGAGCAGTACTTC. It translates to CSCQGSGGVGPIGEQYF.

The chain carries TRBV28 and TRBJ1-3, with 8 bases identical to TRBD1. Trimming at V came to 6 bases and at J to 3 bases, leaving 4 bases not matched to a gene. This CDR3 is 14 amino acids long. Germline V gene data show CDR1 as MDHEN and CDR2 as SYDVKM. The DNA for the CDR3 is TGTGCCAGCAGCCGGGGGACAGGTGGAAACACCATATATTTT. Translation gives CASSRGTGGNTIYF.

This clonotype came up a few times. The chain employs TRBV3-1 and TRBJ2-3, with 7 nucleotides matching TRBD2. CDR3 length: 13 amino acids. The J segment lost 12 bases and the V segment lost 4 bases, leaving 10 bases of the junction unmatched. CDR1 is LGHDT and CDR2 is YNNKEL in the germline V gene (reference sequence). The CDR3 spells CASSLPQRGLQYF. The CDR3 DNA reads TGTGCCAGCAGCCTCCCCCAGCGGGGCCTCCAGTATTTT.

The V and J genes are TRBV20-1 and TRBJ2-1; TRBD2 aligns across 8 bases. The DNA end is a closer match to TRBJ2-7, so the J assignment may be wrong. There are 15 residues in the CDR3. CDR1 is DFQATT, CDR2 SNEGSKA, per germline (reference sequence). CDR3 sequence reads: CSARAVSGVSYEQYF. CDR3 in DNA: TGCAGTGCTAGAGCCGTTAGCGGGGTCTCCTACGAGCAGTACTTC.

The chain employs TRBV7-9 and TRBJ2-5; D is tentatively TRBD1 or TRBD2 (5 bases each). Germline V gene sequence: CDR1 SEHNR, CDR2 FQNEAQ (reference sequence). V was cut by 0 bases and J by 4 bases, with 9 bases left in between. The CDR3 contains 14 residues. CDR3 amino acids: CASSLARAGETQYF. The CDR3 DNA is TGTGCCAGCAGCTTAGCCAGGGCGGGAGAGACCCAGTACTTC.

The V and J genes are TRBV20-1 and TRBJ1-5; 7 bases align to TRBD1. The V segment lost 4 bases and the J segment 9 bases; nucleotides outside the gene matches: 6. Germline CDR1 and CDR2: DFQATT and SNEGSKA (reference sequence). This CDR3 has 12 residues. The CDR3 nucleotides are TGCAGTGCTACAGACAGGGTTCGGCCCCAGCATTTT. The encoded protein is CSATDRVRPQHF.